The 11 T cell receptor beta chains below come from one sample, sequenced in a study of T-cell memory formation after mild COVID-19. TCRdb independently ran MiXCR on the 5' RACE reads; one entry per CDR3 protein. The top ten hold 22% of the sample, which has about 290,000 distinct CDR3 sequences, around 15% seen once. The source material was PBMCs or a T cell subset sorted from them (not recorded which). All receptors derive from a man in his late teens or twenties who had mild COVID-19 (a few samples of this study predate the infection). Cell type and time point are not known.

This clonotype was counted only a few times. This chain's CDR3 is CASSSRRNPAYEQYF. The CDR3 nucleotides read TGTGCCAGCAGCTCCAGGAGGAACCCTGCCTACGAGCAGTACTTC. The chain links TRBV11-2 to TRBJ2-7; the D gene is possibly TRBD2 (5 bases). Per the germline V gene, CDR1 is SGHAT and CDR2 is FQNNGV. Trimming cost V 4 bases and J 2 bases, with 15 bases left between them. The CDR3 is 15 amino acids. The variable domain in full, with the rest retrieved from reference TRBV11-2 and TRBJ2-7, is EAGVAQSPRYKIIEKRQSVAFWCNPISGHATLYWYQQILGQGPKLLIQFQNNGVVDDSQLPKDRFSAERLKGVDSTLKIQPAKLEDSAVYLCASSSRRNPAYEQYFGPGTRLTVT.

The chain is built from TRBV25-1 and TRBJ1-2; D may be TRBD1 (5 bases). Trimming pared 3 bases from V and 4 bases from J, leaving 15 bases between. The CDR3 is made up of 15 amino acids. Germline V CDR1 and CDR2: MGHDK, SYGVNS. The CDR3 protein is CASSDQGLLGYGYTF. CDR3 in DNA: TGTGCCAGCAGTGACCAGGGTCTCTTGGGCTATGGCTACACCTTC.

The V call is TRBV14, the J call TRBJ1-2, with D possibly matching TRBD1 (5 bases). Germline V gene sequence: CDR1 SGHDN, CDR2 FVKESK. This CDR3 spans 14 amino acids. With 1 base removed from V and 4 bases from J, the gap between germline ends came to 10 bases. CDR3 in amino acids: CASSQGGYSYGYTF. The CDR3 DNA follows: TGTGCCAGCAGCCAAGGGGGGTACAGCTATGGCTACACCTTC.

This clonotype was picked up many times. J is TRBJ2-5 and V is TRBV5-1; D call uncertain. The length of the CDR3 is 14 residues. V was clipped by 5 bases and J by 1 base, with 12 bases between them. Germline-derived CDR1 and CDR2 are SGHRS and YFSETQ. This CDR3 is CASSGRNIQETQYF. The CDR3 DNA is TGCGCCAGCAGTGGACGGAACATCCAAGAGACCCAGTACTTC.

In its sample, this clonotype was seen a few times. The chain uses TRBV6-5 and TRBJ2-7, with no clear D. V was clipped by 6 bases and J by 2 bases, with 11 bases between them. This CDR3 spans 13 amino acids. Germline lookup yields CDR1 MNHEY and CDR2 SVGAGI. The CDR3 is CASRPFGPYEQYF. The CDR3 DNA follows: TGTGCCAGCAGGCCATTCGGCCCCTACGAGCAGTACTTC.

This clonotype showed up just a few times. The genes are TRBV20-1 and TRBJ1-5; D ambiguous. The germline gives CDR1 DFQATT, CDR2 SNEGSKA (reference sequence). CDR3 size: 16 residues. V lost 1 base and J 3 bases, leaving 16 bases between the germline ends. CDR3 DNA sequence: TGCAGTGCTAGAGGCCAACGCCCTAATTACAATCAGCCCCAGCATTTT. Its translation: CSARGQRPNYNQPQHF.

The table lists this clonotype with many counts. This chain links TRBV7-6 with TRBJ2-5; 12 nucleotides align to TRBD2. The germline gives CDR1 SGHVS, CDR2 FNYEAQ. J lost 5 bases, V lost 5 bases, and 3 bases had no gene match. The CDR3 has 14 amino acids. The CDR3 spells CASSRTSGDETQYF. The CDR3 DNA sequence: TGTGCCAGCAGCCGGACTAGCGGGGATGAGACCCAGTACTTC. Drawing the rest from reference TRBV7-6 and TRBJ2-5, the complete variable domain is GAGVSQSPRYKVTKRGQDVALRCDPISGHVSLYWYRQALGQGPEFLTYFNYEAQQDKSGLPNDRFSAERPEGSISTLTIQRTEQRDSAMYRCASSRTSGDETQYFGPGTRLLVL.

The CDR3 spells CSAAGRMEQGQPQHF. CDR3 DNA sequence: TGCAGTGCGGCGGGTAGGATGGAGCAAGGGCAGCCCCAGCATTTT. The rearrangement uses TRBV20-1 and TRBJ1-5; the D is unclear. Germline V gene data show CDR1 as DFQATT and CDR2 as SNEGSKA (reference sequence). Between the trimmed V and J ends, which lost 6 bases and 7 bases, there was a span of 22 bases. This CDR3 region has 15 residues.

This clonotype occurred a few times. V and J are TRBV20-1 and TRBJ2-7, with 7 bases aligning to TRBD2. CDR1 DFQATT and CDR2 SNEGSKA come from the germline V gene (reference sequence). J gave up 0 bases and V 0 bases, and 5 bases lay outside the gene matches. This CDR3 is built from 15 residues. CDR3 in amino acids: CSARDLAETSYEQYV. The CDR3 DNA is TGCAGTGCTAGAGACCTAGCGGAGACCTCCTACGAGCAGTACGTC.

V usage is TRBV9 and J usage is TRBJ1-1; D might be TRBD1 (5 bases). Germline CDR1 is SGDLS and CDR2 is YYNGEE. This CDR3 spans 15 amino acids. With 4 bases removed from V and 5 bases from J, the gap between germline ends came to 18 bases. This CDR3 reads CASSNLDGGETEAFF. The DNA for the CDR3 is TGTGCCAGCAGCAATCTGGACGGGGGTGAAACTGAAGCTTTCTTT.

The chain combines TRBV25-1 with TRBJ2-1, with D hard to call. Trimming cost V 2 bases and J 7 bases, with 6 bases left between them. The V gene's germline CDR1 is MGHDK and CDR2 SYGVNS. The CDR3 has 12 amino acids. The CDR3 DNA sequence: TGTGCCAGCAGTGAACTCGGGAATGAGCAGTTCTTC. Translating it yields CASSELGNEQFF.